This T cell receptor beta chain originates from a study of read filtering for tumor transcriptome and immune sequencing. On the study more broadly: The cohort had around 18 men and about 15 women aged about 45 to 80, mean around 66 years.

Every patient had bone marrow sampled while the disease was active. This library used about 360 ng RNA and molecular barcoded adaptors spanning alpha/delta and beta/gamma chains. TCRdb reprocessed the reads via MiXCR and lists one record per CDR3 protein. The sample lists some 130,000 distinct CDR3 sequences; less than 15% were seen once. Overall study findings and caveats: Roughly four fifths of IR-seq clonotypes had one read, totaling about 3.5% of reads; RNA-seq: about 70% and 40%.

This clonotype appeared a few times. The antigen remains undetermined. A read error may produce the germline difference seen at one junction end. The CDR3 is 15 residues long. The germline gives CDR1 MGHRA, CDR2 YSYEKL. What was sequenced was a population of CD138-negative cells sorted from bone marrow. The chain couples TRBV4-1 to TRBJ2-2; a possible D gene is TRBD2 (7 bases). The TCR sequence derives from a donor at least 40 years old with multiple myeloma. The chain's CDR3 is CASSIRAGAGGGLFF. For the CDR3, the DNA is TGCGCCAGCAGCATCCGGGCGGGGGCCGGCGGGGGGCTGTTTTTT.